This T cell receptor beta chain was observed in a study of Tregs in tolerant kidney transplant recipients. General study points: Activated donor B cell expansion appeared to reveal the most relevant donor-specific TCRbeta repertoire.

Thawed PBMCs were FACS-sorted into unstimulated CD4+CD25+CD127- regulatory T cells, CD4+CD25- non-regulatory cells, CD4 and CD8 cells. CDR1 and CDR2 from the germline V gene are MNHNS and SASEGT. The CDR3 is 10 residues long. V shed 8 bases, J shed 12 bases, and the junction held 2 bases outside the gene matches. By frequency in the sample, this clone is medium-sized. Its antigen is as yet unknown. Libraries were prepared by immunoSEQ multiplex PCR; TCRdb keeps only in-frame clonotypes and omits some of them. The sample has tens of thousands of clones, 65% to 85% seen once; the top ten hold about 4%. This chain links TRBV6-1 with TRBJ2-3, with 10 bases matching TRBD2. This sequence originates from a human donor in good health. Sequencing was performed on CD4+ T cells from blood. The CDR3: CASQREGQYF. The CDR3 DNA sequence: TGTGCCAGCCAGCGGGAGGGACAGTATTTT.